Below are 21 T cell receptor beta chains sequenced from a single sample in a study of PD-L1 blockade in urothelial cancer. Using immunoSEQ multiplex PCR, the repertoire was profiled, and TCRdb retains in-frame clones only, with some absent. The sample holds approximately 67,000 clones; around 88% are singletons and the top ten take more than 12%. Time point in this sample: pretreatment peripheral blood. Sequences were derived from PBMCs, sampled around atezolizumab (anti-PD-L1) treatment. The receptors derive from a man between 60 and 75 years old with urothelial cancer.

The genes are TRBV11-3 and TRBJ2-1; 7 bases fit TRBD1. This CDR3 comprises 14 residues. The germline CDR1 and CDR2 sequences are SGHNT and YENEEA. J was trimmed by 3 bases and V by 3 bases; bases with no gene match: 2. The CDR3 sequence: CASSLTGNYNEQFF. CDR3 nucleotides: TGTGCCAGCAGCTTGACAGGGAACTACAATGAGCAGTTCTTC.

The rearrangement links TRBV9 to TRBJ2-5; 13 bases match TRBD2. J gave up 3 bases and V 4 bases, and 3 bases lay outside the gene matches. CDR3 length: 15 amino acids. Germline V gene data show CDR1 as SGDLS and CDR2 as YYNGEE. CDR3 sequence (DNA): TGTGCCAGCAGCTACGGACTAGCGGGAGAAGAGACCCAGTACTTC. Translated: CASSYGLAGEETQYF. Full variable domain (rest looked up from reference TRBV9 and TRBJ2-5): DSGVTQTPKHLITATGQRVTLRCSPRSGDLSVYWYQQSLDQGLQFLIQYYNGEERAKGNILERFSAQQFPDLHSELNLSSLELGDSALYFCASSYGLAGEETQYFGPGTRLLVL.

The rearrangement uses TRBV5-5 and TRBJ2-7; D is ambiguous. Per the germline V gene, CDR1 is SGHKS and CDR2 is YYEKEE (reference sequence). Trimming removed 3 bases from V and 3 bases from J, with 10 bases in between. The CDR3 covers 13 residues. The CDR3 nucleotides are TGTGCCAGCAGCTCACAAGACTTCTACGAGCAGTACTTC. Translating gives CASSSQDFYEQYF. Variable domain in full (rest from reference TRBV5-5 and TRBJ2-7): DAGVTQSPTHLIKTRGQQVTLRCSPISGHKSVSWYQQVLGQGPQFIFQYYEKEERGRGNFPDRFSARQFPNYSSELNVNALLLGDSALYLCASSSQDFYEQYFGPGTRLTVT.

The V gene is TRBV28, the J gene TRBJ2-3, with 10 nucleotides matching TRBD2. The CDR3 totals 16 residues. With 5 bases clipped from V and 0 bases from J, the junction kept 5 bases outside the gene matches. Germline V gene lookup returns CDR1 MDHEN and CDR2 SYDVKM. Written as DNA, the CDR3 is TGTGCCAGCAGTGCTAGCGGGGGCCGCAGCACAGATACGCAGTATTTT. As protein: CASSASGGRSTDTQYF.

This chain connects TRBV9 to TRBJ2-1; 9 bases line up with TRBD1. Unmatched junction bases numbered 8, after V lost 4 bases and J lost 3 bases. CDR1 is SGDLS, CDR2 YYNGEE, per germline. There are 16 residues in the CDR3. The CDR3 spells CASSTGGTGFYNEQFF. The CDR3 DNA is TGTGCCAGCAGCACAGGCGGGACAGGGTTCTACAATGAGCAGTTCTTC.

The CDR3 loop is CASSLAARGVDTQYF. CDR3 bases: TGCGCCAGCAGCTTGGCGGCAAGAGGCGTCGATACGCAGTATTTT. The chain recombines TRBV5-1 with TRBJ2-3, with no clear D. From germline, CDR1 is SGHRS and CDR2 YFSETQ. Deletions cut 0 bases from V and 6 bases from J, with 14 bases between. The CDR3 has 15 residues.

This clone was seen a single time. The chain joins TRBV18 to TRBJ1-6, with 7 positions matching TRBD1. V dropped 0 bases and J dropped 3; count of bases not matched to a gene: 2. CDR3 length equals 16 residues. Germline V gene sequence: CDR1 KGHSH, CDR2 LQKENI. The CDR3 loop reads CASSPPGQNYNSPLHF. CDR3 in DNA: TGTGCCAGCTCACCACCGGGACAGAACTATAATTCACCCCTCCACTTT.

This chain links TRBV9 with TRBJ2-7; D is unclear. The germline gives CDR1 SGDLS, CDR2 YYNGEE. The V end lost 0 bases, the J end lost 6 bases, and 10 bases lay between the germline ends. The CDR3 has 13 amino acids. CDR3 coding DNA: TGTGCCAGCAGCGTAGGGCGGCTAGGCGAGCAGTACTTC. Protein: CASSVGRLGEQYF. Complete variable domain (other parts from reference TRBV9 and TRBJ2-7): DSGVTQTPKHLITATGQRVTLRCSPRSGDLSVYWYQQSLDQGLQFLIQYYNGEERAKGNILERFSAQQFPDLHSELNLSSLELGDSALYFCASSVGRLGEQYFGPGTRLTVT.

The chain links TRBV2 to TRBJ2-5; 12 bases fit TRBD1. The CDR3 totals 13 residues. Per the germline V gene, CDR1 is SNHLY and CDR2 is FYNNEI. The ends lost 10 bases at V and 4 bases at J; junction bases unmatched: 4. CDR3 nucleotide sequence: TGTGCCACCGGGACAGGGGGCCGAGAGACCCAGTACTTC. It is translated as CATGTGGRETQYF.

The chain is built from TRBV4-1 and TRBJ1-5; 9 bases fit TRBD1. CDR1 MGHRA and CDR2 YSYEKL come from the germline V gene. Germline trimming cut 5 bases from V and 7 bases from J; bases unmatched to any gene: 9. The CDR3 spans 15 residues. The CDR3 DNA reads as TGCGCCAGCAGCACCGGGACAGGGACCCCCCAGCCCCAGCATTTT. Its translation is CASSTGTGTPQPQHF.

This clone was seen a single time. The genes are TRBV5-1 and TRBJ2-7; the match to TRBD1 covers 11 bases. After removal of 4 bases from V and 6 bases from J, the junction contained 6 bases not matched to a gene. Germline assignment: CDR1 SGHRS and CDR2 YFSETQ. The CDR3 runs 14 residues. Written as DNA, the CDR3 is TGCGCCAGCAGCATCCCCGGGACAGGGGGCGAGCAGTACTTC. Its protein is CASSIPGTGGEQYF.

V is TRBV2 and J is TRBJ2-5; D call uncertain. Germline V gives CDR1 SNHLY, CDR2 FYNNEI. V was shortened by 3 bases and J by 1 base, with 6 bases between the two germline ends. This CDR3 is built from 13 residues. The DNA for the CDR3 is TGTGCCAGCAGTGACCGCAGCCAAGAGACCCAGTACTTC. As protein: CASSDRSQETQYF.

CDR3 DNA: TGTGCCAGCTCACCACCGGCAGGGGCTGACACCGGGGAGCTGTTTTTT. This encodes CASSPPAGADTGELFF. The genes are TRBV18 and TRBJ2-2; D is possibly TRBD1 (6 bases). CDR3 length equals 16 residues. Germline V CDR1 and CDR2: KGHSH, LQKENI. Trimming removed 0 bases from V and 3 bases from J, with 11 bases in between.

V gene TRBV7-9 combines with J gene TRBJ1-1; 8 bases agree with TRBD1. The CDR3 loop spans 17 amino acids. Trimming removed 1 base from V and 4 bases from J; junction bases left unmatched: 11. The germline gives CDR1 SEHNR, CDR2 FQNEAQ (reference sequence). The DNA for the CDR3 is TGTGCCAGCAGCTTAGGACAGGGGAGAAGCAGGACCACTGAAGCTTTCTTT. This gives the protein CASSLGQGRSRTTEAFF. Based on the CDR3 plus reference TRBV7-9 and TRBJ1-1, the full variable domain is DTGVSQNPRHKITKRGQNVTFRCDPISEHNRLYWYRQTLGQGPEFLTYFQNEAQLEKSRLLSDRFSAERPKGSFSTLEIQRTEQGDSAMYLCASSLGQGRSRTTEAFFGQGTRLTVV.

This clone has only one observation. The chain employs TRBV19 and TRBJ2-4, with 11 bases fitting TRBD1. The CDR3 is 16 amino acids. Germline V lookup: CDR1 LNHDA, CDR2 SQIVND (reference sequence). The V segment lost 5 bases and the J segment 1 base; nucleotides outside the gene matches: 4. CDR3 amino acids: CASSAGTGGAKNIQYF. The CDR3 nucleotides read TGTGCCAGTAGTGCGGGGACAGGGGGGGCCAAAAACATTCAGTACTTC. Filled out from reference TRBV19 and TRBJ2-4, the complete variable domain reads DGGITQSPKYLFRKEGQNVTLSCEQNLNHDAMYWYRQDPGQGLRLIYYSQIVNDFQKGDIAEGYSVSREKKESFPLTVTSAQKNPTAFYLCASSAGTGGAKNIQYFGAGTRLSVL.

This clone was picked up one time. The chain combines TRBV6-1 with TRBJ2-5; the D is unclear. Between the trimmed V and J ends, which lost 7 bases and 2 bases, there was a span of 2 bases. This CDR3 comprises 10 residues. Looked up from germline, CDR1 is MNHNS and CDR2 is SASEGT. The CDR3: CASTQETQYF. CDR3 nucleotides: TGTGCCAGCACGCAAGAGACCCAGTACTTC.

This chain connects TRBV30 to TRBJ1-2, with no clear D. Germline assignment: CDR1 GTSNPN and CDR2 SVGIG (reference sequence). Trimming left V 8 bases short and J 4 bases short, with 17 bases between. The CDR3 length is 13 residues. CDR3 sequence: CARRGPPSYGYTF. CDR3 in DNA: TGTGCCCGCCGGGGTCCTCCCAGCTATGGCTACACCTTC.

The rearrangement uses TRBV28 and TRBJ2-5, with a weak D call TRBD1 (6 bases). CDR1 is MDHEN, CDR2 SYDVKM, per germline. The CDR3 sequence is 13 residues long. Trimming pared 10 bases from V and 3 bases from J, leaving 15 bases between. CDR3 nucleotides: TGTGCCACCTGGGGGACAAGTGAAGAGACCCAGTACTTC. It encodes CATWGTSEETQYF.

The rearrangement uses TRBV18 and TRBJ1-1; 7 bases are a match to TRBD1. Germline CDR1 reads KGHSH; CDR2 reads LQKENI. The CDR3 consists of 14 residues. V dropped 10 bases and J dropped 0; count of bases not matched to a gene: 8. CDR3 sequence reads: CANSWDRLNTEAFF. CDR3 bases: TGTGCCAACTCGTGGGACAGACTGAACACTGAAGCTTTCTTT.

This clone is a singleton in its sample. V usage is TRBV7-8 and J usage is TRBJ2-5, with 8 bases aligning to TRBD2. This CDR3 is built from 15 residues. V shed 0 bases, J shed 5 bases, and the junction held 5 bases outside the gene matches. Germline assignment: CDR1 SGHVS and CDR2 FQNEAQ. In nucleotides, the CDR3 is TGTGCCAGCAGCTTAGCCCCCGGGGGGGCGGAGACCCAGTACTTC. This sequence encodes CASSLAPGGAETQYF.

This clone was observed a single time. This chain uses TRBV6-6 with TRBJ1-2; D call uncertain. The V gene lost 0 bases and the J gene lost 8 bases, with 10 bases spanning the gap. CDR1 and CDR2 (germline): MNHNY, SVGAGI (reference sequence). The CDR3 covers 13 residues. The CDR3 protein is CASSYSKEDGYTF. DNA for the CDR3: TGTGCCAGCAGTTACTCGAAGGAGGACGGCTACACCTTC.